This T cell receptor (beta chain) was recovered during a study of cytomegalovirus exposure and HLA in healthy donors. Broader study findings: TRBV6-2, TRBV6-3 and some other V segments were unresolvable in 87-base-pair reads. Associated with HLA alleles at 0.05 false discovery rate in a later analysis were 16,951 TCR beta sequences. The HLA-A and HLA-B alleles of most subjects were reportedly predicted accurately from TCR beta sequences.

PCR amplification relied on 60 Vbeta primers (plus 13 Jbeta primers). Sequenced by immunoSEQ multiplex PCR; TCRdb stores in-frame clones only, minus some. The sample lists about 160,000 clones, approximately 80% occurring once. The CDR3 runs to 15 residues. The V and J ends lost 4 bases and 1 base, in that order; junction bases with no gene match: 4. Germline V gives CDR1 SGHDT, CDR2 YYEEEE. A note on this clone: Its antigen is unidentified.

This chain connects TRBV5-6 to TRBJ1-5, with 8 bases fitting TRBD1. The source material was PBMCs. This sequence originates from a man aged 45-65 years in good health and CMV-seropositive. CDR3 DNA sequence: TGTGCCAGCAGCCCAGGGGGCGCGAGCAATCAGCCCCAGCATTTT. It encodes CASSPGGASNQPQHF.